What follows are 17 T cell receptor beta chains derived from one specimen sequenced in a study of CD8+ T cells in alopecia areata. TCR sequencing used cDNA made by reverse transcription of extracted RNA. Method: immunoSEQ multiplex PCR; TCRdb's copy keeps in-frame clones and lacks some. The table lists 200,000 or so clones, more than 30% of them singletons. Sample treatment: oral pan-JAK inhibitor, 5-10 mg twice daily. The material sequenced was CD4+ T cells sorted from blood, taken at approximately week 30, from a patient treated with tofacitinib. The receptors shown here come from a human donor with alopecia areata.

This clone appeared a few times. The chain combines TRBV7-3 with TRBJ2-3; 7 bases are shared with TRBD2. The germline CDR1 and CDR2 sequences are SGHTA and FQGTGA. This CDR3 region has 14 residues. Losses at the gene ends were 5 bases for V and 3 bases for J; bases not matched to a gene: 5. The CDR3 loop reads CASSQGLSTDTQYF. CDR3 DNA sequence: TGTGCCAGCAGCCAGGGACTATCGACAGATACGCAGTATTTT.

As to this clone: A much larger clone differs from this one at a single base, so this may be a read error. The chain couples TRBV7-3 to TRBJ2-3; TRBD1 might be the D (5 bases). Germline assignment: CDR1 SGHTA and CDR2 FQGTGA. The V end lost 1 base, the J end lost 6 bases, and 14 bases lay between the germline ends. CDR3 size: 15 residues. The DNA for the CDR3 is TGTGCCAGCAGCTTAAACAGTAGGGGTGGGGATACGCAGTATTTT. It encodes CASSLNSRGGDTQYF.

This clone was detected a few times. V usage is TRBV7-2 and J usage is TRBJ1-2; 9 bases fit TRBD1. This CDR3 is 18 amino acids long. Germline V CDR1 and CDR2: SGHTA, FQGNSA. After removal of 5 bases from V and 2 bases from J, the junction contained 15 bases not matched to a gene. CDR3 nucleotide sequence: TGTGCCAGCAGCCCCGGACAGGGGAAAAGGCAAGGGAACTATGGCTACACCTTC. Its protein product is CASSPGQGKRQGNYGYTF.

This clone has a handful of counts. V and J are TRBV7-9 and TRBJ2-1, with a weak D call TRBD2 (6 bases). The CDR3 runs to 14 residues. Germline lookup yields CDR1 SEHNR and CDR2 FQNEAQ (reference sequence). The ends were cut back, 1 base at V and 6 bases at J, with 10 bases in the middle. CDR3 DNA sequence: TGTGCCAGCAGCTTAGTGGGACTCTCCAATGAGCAGTTCTTC. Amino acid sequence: CASSLVGLSNEQFF.

This CDR3 is CASSTRTGITEAFF. CDR3 bases: TGTGCCAGCAGCACAAGGACAGGGATCACTGAAGCTTTCTTT. V gene TRBV7-2 combines with J gene TRBJ1-1, with 8 bases that match TRBD1. Losses at the gene ends were 5 bases for V and 4 bases for J; bases not matched to a gene: 6. There are 14 residues in the CDR3. The germline V gene has CDR1 SGHTA and CDR2 FQGNSA. Filled out from reference TRBV7-2 and TRBJ1-1, the complete variable domain reads GAGVSQSPSNKVTEKGKDVELRCDPISGHTALYWYRQSLGQGLEFLIYFQGNSAPDKSGLPSDRFSAERTGGSVSTLTIQRTQQEDSAVYLCASSTRTGITEAFFGQGTRLTVV.

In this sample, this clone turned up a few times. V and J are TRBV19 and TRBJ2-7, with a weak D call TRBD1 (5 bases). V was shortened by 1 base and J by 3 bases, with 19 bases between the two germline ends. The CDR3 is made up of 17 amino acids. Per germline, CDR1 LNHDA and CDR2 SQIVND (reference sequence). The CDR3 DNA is TGTGCCAGTAGTATAGGTTGGGGCAACCCGACTCACTACGAGCAGTACTTC. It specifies CASSIGWGNPTHYEQYF.

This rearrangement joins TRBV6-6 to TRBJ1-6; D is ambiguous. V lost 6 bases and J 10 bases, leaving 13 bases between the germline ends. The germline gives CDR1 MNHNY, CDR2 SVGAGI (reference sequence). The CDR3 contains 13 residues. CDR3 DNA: TGTGCCAGCAGAGGCGAAGATTTCTCACCCCTCCACTTT. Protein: CASRGEDFSPLHF.

The chain's CDR3 is CAWHGRGRVYGYTF. In DNA, the CDR3 is TGTGCCTGGCACGGTCGGGGACGGGTCTATGGCTACACCTTC. This chain joins TRBV30 and TRBJ1-2, with D maybe TRBD1 (5 bases). Germline values: CDR1 GTSNPN, CDR2 SVGIG (reference sequence). The CDR3 sequence is 14 residues long. The V gene lost 5 bases and the J gene lost 4 bases, with 17 bases spanning the gap. Full variable domain (rest looked up from reference TRBV30 and TRBJ1-2): SQTIHQWPATLVQPVGSPLSLECTVEGTSNPNLYWYRQAAGRGLQLLFYSVGIGQISSEVPQNLSASRPQDRQFILSSKKLLLSDSGFYLCAWHGRGRVYGYTFGSGTRLTVV.

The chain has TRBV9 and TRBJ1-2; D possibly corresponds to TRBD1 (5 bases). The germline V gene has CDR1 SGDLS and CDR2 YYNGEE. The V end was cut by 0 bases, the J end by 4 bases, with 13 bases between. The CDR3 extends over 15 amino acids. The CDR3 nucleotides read TGTGCCAGCAGCGTAGGTGGCAGGGAGAGCTATGGCTACACCTTC. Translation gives CASSVGGRESYGYTF.

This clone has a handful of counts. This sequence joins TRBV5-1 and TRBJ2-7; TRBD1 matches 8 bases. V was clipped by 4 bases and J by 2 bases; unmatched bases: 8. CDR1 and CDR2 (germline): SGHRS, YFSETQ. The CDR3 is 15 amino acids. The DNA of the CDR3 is TGCGCCAGCAGCCCCCGACAGGGGTCGGCCTACGAGCAGTACTTC. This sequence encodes CASSPRQGSAYEQYF.

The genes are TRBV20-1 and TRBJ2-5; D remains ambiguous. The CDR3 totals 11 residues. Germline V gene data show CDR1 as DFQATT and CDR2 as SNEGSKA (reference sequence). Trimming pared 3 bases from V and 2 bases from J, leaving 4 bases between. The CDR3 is CSASQQETQYF. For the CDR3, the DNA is TGCAGTGCTAGCCAACAAGAGACCCAGTACTTC.

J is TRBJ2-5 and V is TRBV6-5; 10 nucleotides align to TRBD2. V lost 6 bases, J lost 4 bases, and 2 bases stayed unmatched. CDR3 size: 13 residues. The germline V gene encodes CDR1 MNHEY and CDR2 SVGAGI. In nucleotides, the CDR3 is TGTGCCAGCAGCCGACTAGCGGGAGAGACCCAGTACTTC. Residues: CASSRLAGETQYF.

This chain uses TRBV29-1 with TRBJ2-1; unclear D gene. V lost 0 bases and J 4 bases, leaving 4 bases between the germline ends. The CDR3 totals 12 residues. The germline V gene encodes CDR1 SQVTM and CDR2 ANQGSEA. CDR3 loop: CSVEDWYNEQFF. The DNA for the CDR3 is TGCAGCGTTGAAGATTGGTACAATGAGCAGTTCTTC.

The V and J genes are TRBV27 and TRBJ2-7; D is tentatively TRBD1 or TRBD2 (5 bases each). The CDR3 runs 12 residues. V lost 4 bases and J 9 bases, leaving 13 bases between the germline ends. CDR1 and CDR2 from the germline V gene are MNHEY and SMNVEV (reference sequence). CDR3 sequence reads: CASSYQGRVQYF. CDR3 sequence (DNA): TGTGCCAGCAGTTATCAGGGACGAGTGCAGTACTTC.

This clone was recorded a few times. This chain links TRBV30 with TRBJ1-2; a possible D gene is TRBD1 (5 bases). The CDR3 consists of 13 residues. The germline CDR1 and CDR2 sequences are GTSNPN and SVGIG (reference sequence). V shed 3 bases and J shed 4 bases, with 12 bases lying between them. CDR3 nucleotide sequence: TGTGCCTGGAGAAGAGGGGCTAGCTATGGCTACACCTTC. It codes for CAWRRGASYGYTF.

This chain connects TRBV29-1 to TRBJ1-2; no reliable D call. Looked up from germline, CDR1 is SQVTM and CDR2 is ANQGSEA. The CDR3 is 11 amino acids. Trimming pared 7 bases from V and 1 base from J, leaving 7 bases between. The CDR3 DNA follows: TGCAGCGCCTCGGGTAACTATGGCTACACCTTC. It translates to CSASGNYGYTF.

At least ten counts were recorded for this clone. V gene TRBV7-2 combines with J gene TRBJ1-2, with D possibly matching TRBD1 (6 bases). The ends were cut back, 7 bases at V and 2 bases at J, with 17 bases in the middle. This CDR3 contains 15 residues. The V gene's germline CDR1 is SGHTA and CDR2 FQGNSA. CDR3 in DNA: TGTGCCAGCACCCCTTCGTCGGACAGAAACTATGGCTACACCTTC. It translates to CASTPSSDRNYGYTF. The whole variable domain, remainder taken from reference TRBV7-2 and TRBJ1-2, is GAGVSQSPSNKVTEKGKDVELRCDPISGHTALYWYRQSLGQGLEFLIYFQGNSAPDKSGLPSDRFSAERTGGSVSTLTIQRTQQEDSAVYLCASTPSSDRNYGYTFGSGTRLTVV.